The rows below give T cell receptor beta chains drawn from one sample of a study of beta chain features in type 1 diabetes. Libraries were prepared by immunoSEQ multiplex PCR; TCRdb keeps only in-frame clonotypes and omits some of them. The table has about 650,000 clones, around an eighth seen once. The sequenced material came from naive CD4+ T cells from blood. Receptors originate from a man in his thirties or forties with type 1 diabetes. Both conserved end residues are part of each CDR3. Fields, in order: clone size, J gene, D gene, V gene, CDR3 DNA, CDR3 protein. The D gene is left open where the match is weak. Expanded clones get a size class; other rows say once, few or many, or leave the size out.

>few|TRBJ2-3|-|TRBV10-3
TGTGCCATCAGCCAAAAACGGGGACTGGACAAAGATACGCAGTATTTT
CAISQKRGLDKDTQYF
>few|TRBJ1-2|-|TRBV7-2
TGTGCCAGCAGCCCGGACAGAAGTTATGGCTACACCTTC
CASSPDRSYGYTF
>few|TRBJ2-2|-|TRBV29-1
TGCAGCGTTGGGGGAGCGAACACCGGGGAGCTGTTTTTT
CSVGGANTGELFF
>few|TRBJ2-1|TRBD1|TRBV27
TGTGCCAGCAGTGGGACAGGGACCAATGAGCAGTTCTTC
CASSGTGTNEQFF
>few|TRBJ2-1|-|TRBV2
TGTGCCAGCAGACGGGACAACTCTTACAATGAGCAGTTCTTC
CASRRDNSYNEQFF
>few|TRBJ1-4|-|TRBV5-1
TGCGCCAGCAGCTTAGGAGCCGGGGCCTCGGCTAATGAAAAACTGTTTTTT
CASSLGAGASANEKLFF
>-|TRBJ1-5|-|TRBV19
TGTGCCACGACGGGGGGAAGGGTGGCGGATCAGCCCCAGCATTTT
CATTGGRVADQPQHF
>-|TRBJ2-3|-|TRBV7-2
TGTGCCAGCAGCTTAATTGGACGCACAGATACGCAGTATTTT
CASSLIGRTDTQYF
>few|TRBJ1-1|-|TRBV5-1
TGCGCCAGCAGCTTGCAGGGGACAAACACTGAAGCTTTCTTT
CASSLQGTNTEAFF
>few|TRBJ1-3|TRBD1|TRBV7-9
TGTGCCAGCAGCTCGGGACAGCGCCGAAACACCATATATTTT
CASSSGQRRNTIYF
>-|TRBJ2-5|-|TRBV2
TGTGCCAGCAGTGAAGGCAGGGGCATTTGGGAGCAGTACTTC
CASSEGRGIWEQYF
>few|TRBJ2-1|-|TRBV28
TGTGCCAGCAGTTTAGGCATACCCTCCTACAATGAGCAGTTCTTC
CASSLGIPSYNEQFF
>-|TRBJ2-2|TRBD2|TRBV7-2
TGTGCCAGCAGCGCTTATAGCGGGGGGGTCACCGGGGAGCTGTTTTTT
CASSAYSGGVTGELFF
>few|TRBJ2-7|TRBD2|TRBV5-1
TGCGCCAGCAGCCCCGGGACTAGCGGGGGACTGTCCTACGAGCAGTACTTC
CASSPGTSGGLSYEQYF
>-|TRBJ2-1|TRBD2|TRBV7-2
TGTGCCAGCAGCCTCCGGGGGGTGGTCTACAATGAGCAGTTCTTC
CASSLRGVVYNEQFF
>once|TRBJ2-2|-|TRBV6-1
TGTGCCAGCACCCTGACTAGACCCGGGGAGCTGTTTTTT
CASTLTRPGELFF
>-|TRBJ1-2|TRBD1|TRBV9
TGTGCCAGCAGCAAAGACAGGGACGGCTACACCTTC
CASSKDRDGYTF
>few|TRBJ1-2|TRBD1|TRBV14
TGTGCCAGCAGCCTCAAATCCGGGACAGGGCCCAGTGATGGCTACACCTTC
CASSLKSGTGPSDGYTF
>-|TRBJ2-1|-|TRBV30
TGTGCCTGGACCTCCGGGACTTCCTCCTACAATGAGCAGTTCTTC
CAWTSGTSSYNEQFF
>-|TRBJ1-3|-|TRBV19
TGTGCCAGTAGTATAAGGTTTGACCGGGGCTCTGGAAACACCATATATTTT
CASSIRFDRGSGNTIYF
>few|TRBJ2-5|-|TRBV7-9
TGTGCCAGCACCCCCGGGGCGGGGTTGAAAGAGACCCAGTACTTC
CASTPGAGLKETQYF
>-|TRBJ1-3|-|TRBV6-5
TGTGCCAGCAGTTACTCCCCAGGCCTGGGAAACACCATATATTTT
CASSYSPGLGNTIYF
>few|TRBJ2-3|-|TRBV28
TGTGCCAGCAGTTTAGAGGTCACGGTTACGCAGTATTTT
CASSLEVTVTQYF
>few|TRBJ2-5|-|TRBV5-1
TGCGCCAGCAGCTGGACGGTCCAAGAGACCCAGTACTTC
CASSWTVQETQYF
>few|TRBJ1-6|-|TRBV18
TGTGCCAGCTCACCAATTAGAGAGGCAGCCTCACCCCTCCACTTT
CASSPIREAASPLHF
>-|TRBJ2-7|TRBD1|TRBV6-5
TGTGCCAGCAGTTACCCTACCGGGACAGGGAACTACGAGCAGTACTTC
CASSYPTGTGNYEQYF
>few|TRBJ2-1|TRBD1|TRBV9
TGTGCCAGCAGCCCCCGACAGGGGGAATACAATGAGCAGTTCTTC
CASSPRQGEYNEQFF
>few|TRBJ2-4|-|TRBV20-1
TGCAGTGCTAGTCGGGGAATTCAGTACTTC
CSASRGIQYF
>few|TRBJ1-5|TRBD1|TRBV14
TGTGCCAGCAGGCCGCGGGACAGGGTGAGAAAGACCCAGCATTTT
CASRPRDRVRKTQHF
>few|TRBJ2-3|TRBD1|TRBV11-2
TGTGCCAGCAGCCCCAGAGCGACAGGGACAGGCACAGATACGCAGTATTTT
CASSPRATGTGTDTQYF
>-|TRBJ1-3|-|TRBV19
TGTGCCACTAGGGGAGATAGGAACACCATATATTTT
CATRGDRNTIYF
>-|TRBJ2-3|TRBD1|TRBV4-3
TGCGCCAGCAGCCAAGGGGGACAGCTCACAGATACGCAGTATTTT
CASSQGGQLTDTQYF
>few|TRBJ2-1|-|TRBV4-3
TGCGCCAGCAGCCAAGATCGAGCGTCCGCCTACAATGAGCAGTTCTTC
CASSQDRASAYNEQFF
>few|TRBJ2-7|-|TRBV14
TGTGCCAGCAGCCAGGGTCGCGGGGGACACCCCTACGAGCAGTACTTC
CASSQGRGGHPYEQYF
>few|TRBJ1-2|-|TRBV5-1
TGCGCCAGCACCCAAGCCGAGACAGGTCTTTATGGCTACACCTTC
CASTQAETGLYGYTF
>few|TRBJ2-7|TRBD2|TRBV29-1
TGCAGCGTTGAGAGCCAGCGGGGGTATGAGCAGTACTTC
CSVESQRGYEQYF
>-|TRBJ2-3|TRBD2|TRBV4-3
TGCGCCAGCAGCCAAGATCTAGCGGGGGTAGGAGATACGCAGTATTTT
CASSQDLAGVGDTQYF
>-|TRBJ2-5|-|TRBV6-5
TGTGCCAGCAGTTACCTAGAGACCCAGTACTTC
CASSYLETQYF
>few|TRBJ1-1|-|TRBV7-9
TGTGCCAGCAGCCGAGCCCCGGGGGAGACGACTGAAGCTTTCTTT
CASSRAPGETTEAFF
>few|TRBJ2-3|TRBD2|TRBV29-1
TGCAGCGTTCCTTCCGTGGAGACTAGCGGGGGAGATGGGGATACGCAGTATTTT
CSVPSVETSGGDGDTQYF
>-|TRBJ1-2|-|TRBV6-5
TGTGCCAGCAGTTACCCGGACGGATTTGGCTACACCTTC
CASSYPDGFGYTF
>-|TRBJ1-6|-|TRBV11-2
TGTGCCAGCAGCGCCCTCCCGGGGCTTCGGAATTCACCCCTCCACTTT
CASSALPGLRNSPLHF
>-|TRBJ1-1|-|TRBV29-1
TGCAGCGTTGCTGAGAGGCGGGTCACTGAAGCTTTCTTT
CSVAERRVTEAFF
>-|TRBJ2-7|-|TRBV21-1
TGTGCCAGCAGCAAAGAACAGGGGGAACTTGAAACCTCCTACGAGCAGTACTTC
CASSKEQGELETSYEQYF
>-|TRBJ1-5|TRBD1|TRBV7-2
TGTGCCAGCAGCTTAGGGTCAGGGGGAGGCAATCAGCCCCAGCATTTT
CASSLGSGGGNQPQHF
>few|TRBJ1-5|-|TRBV30
TGTGCCTGGAGTGTGGGACTAGTGGGCAATCAGCCCCAGCATTTT
CAWSVGLVGNQPQHF
>-|TRBJ1-4|TRBD1|TRBV27
TGTGCCAGCAGTTGGGGACAGGGAGGGGAAAAACTGTTTTTT
CASSWGQGGEKLFF
>few|TRBJ2-3|TRBD2|TRBV29-1
TGCAGCGGTTCTCCGGGACTAAACACAGATACGCAGTATTTT
CSGSPGLNTDTQYF
>-|TRBJ1-1|-|TRBV11-3
TGTGCCAGCAGCCTTTGGGGGGAAACGAACACTGAAGCTTTCTTT
CASSLWGETNTEAFF